The 2 T cell receptor beta chains below come from one sample, sequenced in a study of regulatory T cells in long-lasting Graves disease. Time point given: newly diagnosed GD, antithyroid drugs for less than 3 months. RNA extracted from PBMCs served as the sequencing template. Both iRepertoire HTBI primers and Arm-PCR of CDR3 regions were used to build the TCR beta libraries. TCRdb re-derived calls from the multiplex PCR reads in MiXCR, one entry per CDR3 protein. The table shows about 500,000 distinct CDR3 sequences, with around 12% occurring only once. This sample also appeared in a second study, on T cells in Graves' hyperthyroidism and ophthalmopathy.

The specimen comprised peripheral blood mononuclear cells (PBMCs), sampled at new diagnosis, from a patient treated with antithyroid drugs. These receptor sequences come from a woman aged 30 to 39 with Graves disease.

This clonotype was detected a few times. The chain carries TRBV7-6 and TRBJ2-2; D might be TRBD2 (5 bases). Germline V gene lookup returns CDR1 SGHVS and CDR2 FNYEAQ. V was cut by 5 bases and J by 7 bases, with 11 bases left in between. The CDR3 spans 13 residues. The CDR3 DNA reads TGTGCCAGCAGCCGAGGGTACGGCGGGGAGCTGTTTTTT. Translation: CASSRGYGGELFF.

This chain joins TRBV27 and TRBJ2-7, with D perhaps assigned TRBD1 or TRBD2 (5 bases each). Germline V gene sequence: CDR1 MNHEY, CDR2 SMNVEV (reference sequence). Trimming removed 5 bases from V and 0 bases from J, with 17 bases in between. CDR3 length: 16 amino acids. This CDR3 is CASSPGTVKGSYEQYF. DNA for the CDR3: TGTGCCAGCAGTCCAGGGACCGTCAAAGGCTCCTACGAGCAGTACTTC.